The 10 T cell receptor beta chains below all came from one sample that was sequenced in a study of OX40 agonist ivuxolimab in advanced cancers. Only in-frame clones appear in the TCRdb table, and some are missing; sequencing was by immunoSEQ multiplex PCR. The sample yields 30,000 to 40,000 clones, about 92% seen once. This specimen was CD4+ or CD8+ T cells sorted from blood, taken in a trial of the OX40 agonist ivuxolimab. Receptors originate from an adult with an advanced solid tumor such as melanoma, head and neck, liver or kidney cancer.

V and J are TRBV4-2 and TRBJ2-1; TRBD2 agrees at 15 bases. The CDR3 has 18 residues. Germline CDR1 and CDR2: LGHNA and YNFKEQ. V gave up 3 bases and J gave up 7 bases; unmatched junction bases: 10. In DNA, the CDR3 is TGTGCCAGCAGCCACCCGGGACTAGCGGGGGGCCGGGGGAATGAGCAGTTCTTC. Translation gives CASSHPGLAGGRGNEQFF.

The V and J genes are TRBV6-1 and TRBJ2-2, with D hard to call. This CDR3 spans 14 amino acids. V lost 6 bases and J 0 bases, leaving 8 bases between the germline ends. Germline values: CDR1 MNHNS, CDR2 SASEGT. The CDR3 loop reads CASREDPNTGELFF. CDR3 DNA: TGTGCCAGCAGAGAGGACCCGAACACCGGGGAGCTGTTTTTT.

This chain links TRBV19 with TRBJ1-5, with unresolved D. V was pared by 3 bases and J by 5 bases, with 8 bases between. Germline V lookup: CDR1 LNHDA, CDR2 SQIVND (reference sequence). The CDR3 consists of 13 residues. The CDR3 protein is CASSIAGHQPQHF. In nucleotides, the CDR3 is TGTGCCAGTAGTATTGCAGGACATCAGCCCCAGCATTTT. The entire variable domain, with the rest obtained from reference TRBV19 and TRBJ1-5, is as follows: DGGITQSPKYLFRKEGQNVTLSCEQNLNHDAMYWYRQDPGQGLRLIYYSQIVNDFQKGDIAEGYSVSREKKESFPLTVTSAQKNPTAFYLCASSIAGHQPQHFGDGTRLSIL.

The CDR3, as DNA: TGTGCCAGCAGCTCCGGAGGGGTCGGGGAGCTGTTTTTT. Translating it yields CASSSGGVGELFF. This chain links TRBV5-6 with TRBJ2-2; a weak D match, TRBD2 (6 bases). Germline V lookup: CDR1 SGHDT, CDR2 YYEEEE. V lost 3 bases, J lost 7 bases, and 10 bases lay in between. The CDR3 spans 13 residues.

This chain links TRBV5-1 with TRBJ2-3; 10 bases fit TRBD2. Germline V gene data show CDR1 as SGHRS and CDR2 as YFSETQ. CDR3 length: 17 amino acids. V shed 2 bases, J shed 0 bases, and the junction held 6 bases outside the gene matches. The CDR3 nucleotides are TGCGCCAGCAGCTTTACGCCTAGCGGGAGTAGCACAGATACGCAGTATTTT. It codes for CASSFTPSGSSTDTQYF.

The chain joins TRBV7-2 to TRBJ2-5; TRBD2 matches 12 bases. With 5 bases clipped from V and 3 bases from J, the junction kept 4 bases outside the gene matches. The V gene's germline CDR1 is SGHTA and CDR2 FQGNSA. The CDR3 spans 15 residues. CDR3 amino acids: CASSRRLAGEETQYF. DNA of the CDR3: TGTGCCAGCAGCCGGCGACTAGCGGGGGAAGAGACCCAGTACTTC.

The chain joins TRBV7-9 to TRBJ2-7, with a possible D match to TRBD2 (6 bases). Germline loops: CDR1 SEHNR, CDR2 FQNEAQ (reference sequence). Trimming cost V 5 bases and J 3 bases, with 17 bases left between them. The CDR3 sequence is 15 residues long. The CDR3: CASSDRDSKLYEQYF. The CDR3 DNA reads TGTGCCAGCAGCGACCGGGACTCGAAACTCTACGAGCAGTACTTC.

The chain joins TRBV30 to TRBJ1-2, with no clear D. This CDR3 comprises 11 residues. With 7 bases removed from V and 4 bases from J, the gap between germline ends came to 10 bases. Looked up from germline, CDR1 is GTSNPN and CDR2 is SVGIG (reference sequence). The CDR3 sequence: CAFHGAYGYTF. CDR3 nucleotide sequence: TGTGCCTTTCACGGCGCCTATGGCTACACCTTC.

This chain links TRBV5-4 with TRBJ2-7; D ambiguous. V lost 3 bases and J lost 0, with 4 bases in between. Germline V lookup: CDR1 SGHNT, CDR2 YYREEE (reference sequence). CDR3 length equals 12 residues. This CDR3 reads CASSSSSYEQYF. The DNA for the CDR3 is TGTGCCAGCAGCTCGTCCTCCTACGAGCAGTACTTC.

The chain is built from TRBV2 and TRBJ2-1; no firm D call. This CDR3 has 13 amino acids. Germline CDR1 SNHLY, CDR2 FYNNEI. V lost 4 bases to trimming and J lost 5 bases, with 9 bases between them. CDR3 in amino acids: CASSVNLNNEQFF. The CDR3 coding sequence is TGTGCCAGCAGTGTGAACCTAAACAATGAGCAGTTCTTC.